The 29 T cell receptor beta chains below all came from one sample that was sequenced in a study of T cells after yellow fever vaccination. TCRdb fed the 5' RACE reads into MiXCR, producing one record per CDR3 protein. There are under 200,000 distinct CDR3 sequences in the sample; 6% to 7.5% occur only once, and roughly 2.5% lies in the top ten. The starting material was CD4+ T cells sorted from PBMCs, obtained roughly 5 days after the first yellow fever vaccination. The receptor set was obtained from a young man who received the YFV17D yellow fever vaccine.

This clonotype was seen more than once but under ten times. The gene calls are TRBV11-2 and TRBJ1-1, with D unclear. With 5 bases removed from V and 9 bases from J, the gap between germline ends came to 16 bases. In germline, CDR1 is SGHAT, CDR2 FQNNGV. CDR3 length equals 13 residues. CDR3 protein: CASSPLVRRKAFF. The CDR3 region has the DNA TGTGCCAGCAGCCCCTTAGTTCGGAGAAAAGCTTTCTTT.

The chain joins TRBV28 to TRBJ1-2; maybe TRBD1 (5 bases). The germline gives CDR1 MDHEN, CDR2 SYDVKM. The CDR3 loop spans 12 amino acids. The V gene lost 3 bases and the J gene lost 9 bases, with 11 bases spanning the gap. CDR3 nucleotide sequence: TGTGCCAGCAGTTTGGGGGAGGATAGCTACACCTTC. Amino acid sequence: CASSLGEDSYTF.

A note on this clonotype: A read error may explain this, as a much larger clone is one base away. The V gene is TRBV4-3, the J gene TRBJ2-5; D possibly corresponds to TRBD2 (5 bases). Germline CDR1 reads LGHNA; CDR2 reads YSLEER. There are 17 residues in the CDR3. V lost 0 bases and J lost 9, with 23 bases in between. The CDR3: CASSQDHRPHLPEAQYF. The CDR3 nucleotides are TGCGCCAGCAGCCAAGATCATAGGCCTCACCTGCCGGAGGCCCAGTACTTC.

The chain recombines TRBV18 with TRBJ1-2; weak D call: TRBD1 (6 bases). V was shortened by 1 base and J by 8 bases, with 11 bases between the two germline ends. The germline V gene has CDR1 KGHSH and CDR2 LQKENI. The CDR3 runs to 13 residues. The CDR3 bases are TGTGCCAGCTCACCACAGGGGGACAACGGCTACACCTTC. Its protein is CASSPQGDNGYTF.

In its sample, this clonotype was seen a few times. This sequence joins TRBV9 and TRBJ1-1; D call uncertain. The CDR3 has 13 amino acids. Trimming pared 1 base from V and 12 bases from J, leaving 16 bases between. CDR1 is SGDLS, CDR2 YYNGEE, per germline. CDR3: CASSVRATGGSFF. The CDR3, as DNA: TGTGCCAGCAGCGTAAGGGCGACCGGCGGGTCTTTCTTT.

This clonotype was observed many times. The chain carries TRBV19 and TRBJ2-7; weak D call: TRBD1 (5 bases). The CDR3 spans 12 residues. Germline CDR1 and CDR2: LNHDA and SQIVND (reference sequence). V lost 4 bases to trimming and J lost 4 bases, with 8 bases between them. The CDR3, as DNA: TGTGCCAGTAGTAGCCGACAGTACGAGCAGTACTTC. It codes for CASSSRQYEQYF.

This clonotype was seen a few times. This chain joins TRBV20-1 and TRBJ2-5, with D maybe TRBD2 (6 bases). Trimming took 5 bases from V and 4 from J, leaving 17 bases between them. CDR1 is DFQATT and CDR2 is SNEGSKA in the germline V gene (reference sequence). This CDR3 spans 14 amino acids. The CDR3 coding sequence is TGCAGTGCTGCCCCGGGAGCCCCAGGAGAGACCCAGTACTTC. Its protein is CSAAPGAPGETQYF.

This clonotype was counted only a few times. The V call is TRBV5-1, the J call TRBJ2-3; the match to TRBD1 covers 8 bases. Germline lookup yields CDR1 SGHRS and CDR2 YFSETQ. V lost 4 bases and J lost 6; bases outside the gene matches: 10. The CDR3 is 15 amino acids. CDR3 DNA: TGCGCCAGCAGCACCAACCGACAGGGGAGGGATACGCAGTATTTT. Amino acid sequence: CASSTNRQGRDTQYF.

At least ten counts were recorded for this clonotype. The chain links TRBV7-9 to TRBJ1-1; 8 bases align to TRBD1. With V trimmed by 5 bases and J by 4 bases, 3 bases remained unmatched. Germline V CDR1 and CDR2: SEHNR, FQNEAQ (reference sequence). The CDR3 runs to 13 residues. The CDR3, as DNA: TGTGCCAGCAGCGGACAGGGAGGCACTGAAGCTTTCTTT. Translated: CASSGQGGTEAFF.

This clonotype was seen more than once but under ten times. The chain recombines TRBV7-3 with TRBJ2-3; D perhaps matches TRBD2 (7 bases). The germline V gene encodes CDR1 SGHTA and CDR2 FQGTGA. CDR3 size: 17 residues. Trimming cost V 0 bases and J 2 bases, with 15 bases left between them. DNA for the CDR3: TGTGCCAGCAGCTTAACCCCTGTGGGGGGGCACACAGATACGCAGTATTTT. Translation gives CASSLTPVGGHTDTQYF.

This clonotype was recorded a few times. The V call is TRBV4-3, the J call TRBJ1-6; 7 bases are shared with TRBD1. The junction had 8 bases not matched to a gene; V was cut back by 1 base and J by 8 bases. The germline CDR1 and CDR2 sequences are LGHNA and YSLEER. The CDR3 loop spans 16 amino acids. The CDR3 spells CASSQGATGLDSPLHF. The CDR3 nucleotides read TGCGCCAGCAGCCAAGGGGCGACAGGGTTGGATTCACCCCTCCACTTT.

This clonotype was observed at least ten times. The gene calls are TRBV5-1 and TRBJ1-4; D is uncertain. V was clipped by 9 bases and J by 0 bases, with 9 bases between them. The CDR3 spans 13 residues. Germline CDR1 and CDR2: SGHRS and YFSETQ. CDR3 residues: CATSFATNEKLFF. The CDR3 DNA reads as TGCGCCACCTCGTTTGCAACTAATGAAAAACTGTTTTTT.

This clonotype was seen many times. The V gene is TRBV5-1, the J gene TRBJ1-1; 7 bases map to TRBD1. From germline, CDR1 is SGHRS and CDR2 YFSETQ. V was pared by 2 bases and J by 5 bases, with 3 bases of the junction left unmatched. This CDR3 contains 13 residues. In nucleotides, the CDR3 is TGCGCCAGCAGCTTACAGGGGAGGACTGAAGCTTTCTTT. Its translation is CASSLQGRTEAFF.

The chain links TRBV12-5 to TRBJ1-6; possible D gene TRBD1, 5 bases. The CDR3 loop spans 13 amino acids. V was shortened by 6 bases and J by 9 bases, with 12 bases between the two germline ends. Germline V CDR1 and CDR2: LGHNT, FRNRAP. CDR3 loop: CASGPGFASPLHF. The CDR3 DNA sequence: TGTGCTAGTGGCCCAGGGTTCGCTTCACCCCTCCACTTT.

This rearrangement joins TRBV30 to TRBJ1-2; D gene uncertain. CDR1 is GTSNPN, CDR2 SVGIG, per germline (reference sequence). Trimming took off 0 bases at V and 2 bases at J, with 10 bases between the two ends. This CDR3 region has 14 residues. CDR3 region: CAWSVRLRNYGYTF. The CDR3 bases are TGTGCCTGGAGTGTACGTTTACGGAACTATGGCTACACCTTC.

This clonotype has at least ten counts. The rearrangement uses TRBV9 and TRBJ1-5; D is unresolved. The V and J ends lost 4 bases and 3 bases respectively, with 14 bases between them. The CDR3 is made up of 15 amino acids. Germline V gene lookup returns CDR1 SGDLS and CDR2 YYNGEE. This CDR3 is CASSSSGGFNQPQHF. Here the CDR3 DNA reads TGTGCCAGCAGCTCTTCAGGAGGGTTCAATCAGCCCCAGCATTTT. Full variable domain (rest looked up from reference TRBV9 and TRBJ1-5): DSGVTQTPKHLITATGQRVTLRCSPRSGDLSVYWYQQSLDQGLQFLIQYYNGEERAKGNILERFSAQQFPDLHSELNLSSLELGDSALYFCASSSSGGFNQPQHFGDGTRLSIL.

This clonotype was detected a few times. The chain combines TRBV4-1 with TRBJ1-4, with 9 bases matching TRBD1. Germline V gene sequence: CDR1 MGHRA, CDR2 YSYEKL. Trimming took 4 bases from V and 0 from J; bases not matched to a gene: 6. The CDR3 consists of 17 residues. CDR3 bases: TGCGCCAGCAGCCTCCGGGACAGGGCGGCAACTAATGAAAAACTGTTTTTT. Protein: CASSLRDRAATNEKLFF.

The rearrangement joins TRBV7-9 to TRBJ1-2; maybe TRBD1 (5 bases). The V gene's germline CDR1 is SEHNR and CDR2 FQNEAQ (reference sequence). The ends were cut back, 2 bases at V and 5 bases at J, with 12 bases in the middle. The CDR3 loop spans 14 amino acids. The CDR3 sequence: CASSLSLRQYGYTF. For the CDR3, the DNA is TGTGCCAGCAGCTTATCTTTACGACAGTATGGCTACACCTTC.

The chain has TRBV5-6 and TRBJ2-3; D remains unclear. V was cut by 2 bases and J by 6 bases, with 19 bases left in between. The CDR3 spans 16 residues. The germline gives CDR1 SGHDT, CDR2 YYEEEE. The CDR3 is CASSFSGRLGWDTQYF. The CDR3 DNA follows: TGTGCCAGCAGCTTCTCCGGGCGGCTGGGGTGGGATACGCAGTATTTT. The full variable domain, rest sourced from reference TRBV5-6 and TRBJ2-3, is DAGVTQSPTHLIKTRGQQVTLRCSPKSGHDTVSWYQQALGQGPQFIFQYYEEEERQRGNFPDRFSGHQFPNYSSELNVNALLLGDSALYLCASSFSGRLGWDTQYFGPGTRLTVL.

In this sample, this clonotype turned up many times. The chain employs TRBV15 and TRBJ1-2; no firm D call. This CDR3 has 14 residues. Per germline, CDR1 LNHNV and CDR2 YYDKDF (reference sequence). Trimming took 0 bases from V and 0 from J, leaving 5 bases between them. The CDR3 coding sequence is TGTGCCACCAGCAGAGATTTAGCTAACTATGGCTACACCTTC. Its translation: CATSRDLANYGYTF.

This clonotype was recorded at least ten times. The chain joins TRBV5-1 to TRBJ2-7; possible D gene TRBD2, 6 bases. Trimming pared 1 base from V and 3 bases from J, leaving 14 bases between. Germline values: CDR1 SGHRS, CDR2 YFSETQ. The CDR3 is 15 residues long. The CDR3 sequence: CASSLPGGNGYEQYF. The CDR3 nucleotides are TGCGCCAGCAGCTTGCCCGGGGGAAATGGCTACGAGCAGTACTTC.

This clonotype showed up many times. The CDR3 is CASSEVGAEAFF. CDR3 DNA: TGTGCCAGCAGTGAAGTGGGAGCTGAAGCTTTCTTT. The chain joins TRBV2 to TRBJ1-1; no clear D gene. The CDR3 contains 12 residues. The germline V and J ends were trimmed by 1 base and 6 bases, with 6 bases remaining between them. The V gene's germline CDR1 is SNHLY and CDR2 FYNNEI.

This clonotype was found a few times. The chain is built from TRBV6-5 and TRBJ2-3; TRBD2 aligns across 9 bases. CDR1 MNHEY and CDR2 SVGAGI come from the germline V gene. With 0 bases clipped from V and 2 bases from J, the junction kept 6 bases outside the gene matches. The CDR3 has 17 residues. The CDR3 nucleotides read TGTGCCAGCAGTTACTCGCCTAGCGGGGACCTCACAGATACGCAGTATTTT. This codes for CASSYSPSGDLTDTQYF.

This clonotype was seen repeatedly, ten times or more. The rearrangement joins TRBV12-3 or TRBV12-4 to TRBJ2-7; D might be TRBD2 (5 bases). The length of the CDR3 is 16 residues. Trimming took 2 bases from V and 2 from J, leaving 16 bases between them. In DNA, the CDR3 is TGTGCCAGCAGTTTATGGGAACTCTCGGGGACCTACGAGCAGTACTTC. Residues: CASSLWELSGTYEQYF.

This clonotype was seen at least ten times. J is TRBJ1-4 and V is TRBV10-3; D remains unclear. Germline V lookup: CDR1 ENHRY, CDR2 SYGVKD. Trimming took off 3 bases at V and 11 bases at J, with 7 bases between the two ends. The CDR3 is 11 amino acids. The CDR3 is CAISDNLKLFF. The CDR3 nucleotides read TGTGCCATCAGTGATAACCTCAAACTGTTTTTT.

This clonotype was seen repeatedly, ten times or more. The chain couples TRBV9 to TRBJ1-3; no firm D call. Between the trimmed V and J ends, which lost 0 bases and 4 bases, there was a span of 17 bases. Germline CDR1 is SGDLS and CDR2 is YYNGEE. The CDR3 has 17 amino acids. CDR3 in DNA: TGTGCCAGCAGCGTAGAGCCCCTGGGCAGGTTCGGAAACACCATATATTTT. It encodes CASSVEPLGRFGNTIYF.

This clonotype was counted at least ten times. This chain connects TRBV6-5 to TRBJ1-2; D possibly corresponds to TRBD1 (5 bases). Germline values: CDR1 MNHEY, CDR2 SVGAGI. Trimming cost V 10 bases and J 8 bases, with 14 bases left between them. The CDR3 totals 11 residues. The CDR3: CAIRGGIGYTF. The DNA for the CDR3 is TGTGCCATCCGGGGGGGGATCGGCTACACCTTC.

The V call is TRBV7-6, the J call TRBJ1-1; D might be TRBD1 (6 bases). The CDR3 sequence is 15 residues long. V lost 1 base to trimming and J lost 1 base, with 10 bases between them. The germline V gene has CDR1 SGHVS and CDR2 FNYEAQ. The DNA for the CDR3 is TGTGCCAGCAGCTTAGGGCAGGGGAAGAACACTGAAGCTTTCTTT. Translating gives CASSLGQGKNTEAFF.

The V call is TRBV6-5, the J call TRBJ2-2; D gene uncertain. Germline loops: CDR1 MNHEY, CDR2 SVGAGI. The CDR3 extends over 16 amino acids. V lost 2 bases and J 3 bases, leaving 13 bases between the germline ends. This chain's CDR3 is CASSYTDFGDTGELFF. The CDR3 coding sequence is TGTGCCAGCAGTTACACTGATTTTGGGGACACCGGGGAGCTGTTTTTT.